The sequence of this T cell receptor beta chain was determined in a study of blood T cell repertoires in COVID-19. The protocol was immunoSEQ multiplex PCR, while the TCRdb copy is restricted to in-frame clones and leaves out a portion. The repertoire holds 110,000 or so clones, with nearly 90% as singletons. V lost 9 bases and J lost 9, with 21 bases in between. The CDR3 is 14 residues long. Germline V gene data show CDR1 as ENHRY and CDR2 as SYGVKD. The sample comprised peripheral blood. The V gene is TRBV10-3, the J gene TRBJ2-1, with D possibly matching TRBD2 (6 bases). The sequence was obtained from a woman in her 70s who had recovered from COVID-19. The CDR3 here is CAMRDLAWSGEQFF. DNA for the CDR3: TGTGCCATGCGGGACTTAGCGTGGTCCGGTGAGCAGTTCTTC.